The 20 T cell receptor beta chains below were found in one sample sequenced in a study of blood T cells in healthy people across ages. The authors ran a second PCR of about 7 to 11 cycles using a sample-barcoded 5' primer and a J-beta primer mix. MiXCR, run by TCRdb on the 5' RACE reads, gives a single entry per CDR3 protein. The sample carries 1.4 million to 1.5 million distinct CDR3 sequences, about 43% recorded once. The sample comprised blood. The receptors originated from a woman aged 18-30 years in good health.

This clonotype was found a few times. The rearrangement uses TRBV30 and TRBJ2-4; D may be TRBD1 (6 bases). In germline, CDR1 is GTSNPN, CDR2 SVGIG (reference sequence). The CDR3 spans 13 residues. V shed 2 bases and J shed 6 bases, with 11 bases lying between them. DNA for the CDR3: TGTGCCTGGAGTTCTCAGGGGCCAAACATTCAGTACTTC. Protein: CAWSSQGPNIQYF.

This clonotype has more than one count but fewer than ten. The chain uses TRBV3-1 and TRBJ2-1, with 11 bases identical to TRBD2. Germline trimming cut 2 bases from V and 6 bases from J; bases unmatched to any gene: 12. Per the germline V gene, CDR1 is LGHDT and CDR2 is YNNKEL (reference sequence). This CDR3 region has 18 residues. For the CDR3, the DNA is TGTGCCAGCAGCCAAAACATCCAACTAGCGGGGGTAAGCAATGAGCAGTTCTTC. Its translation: CASSQNIQLAGVSNEQFF.

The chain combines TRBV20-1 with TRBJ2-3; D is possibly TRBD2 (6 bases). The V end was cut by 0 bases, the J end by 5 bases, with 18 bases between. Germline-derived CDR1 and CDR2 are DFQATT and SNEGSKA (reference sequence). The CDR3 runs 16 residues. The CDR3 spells CSARDWVRGIEDTQYF. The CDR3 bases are TGCAGTGCTAGAGATTGGGTACGCGGGATCGAAGATACGCAGTATTTT.

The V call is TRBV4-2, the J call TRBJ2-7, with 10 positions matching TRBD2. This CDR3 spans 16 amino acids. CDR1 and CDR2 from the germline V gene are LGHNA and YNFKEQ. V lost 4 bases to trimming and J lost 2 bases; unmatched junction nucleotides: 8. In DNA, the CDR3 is TGTGCCAGCAGCCGCGGACTAGCGGCAGGACCCTACGAGCAGTACTTC. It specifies CASSRGLAAGPYEQYF.

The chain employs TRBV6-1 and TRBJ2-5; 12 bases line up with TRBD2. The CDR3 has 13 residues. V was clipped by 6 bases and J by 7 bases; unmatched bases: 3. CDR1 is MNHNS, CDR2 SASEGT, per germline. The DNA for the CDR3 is TGTGCCAGCAGGCCGACTAGCGGGGGGACCCAGTACTTC. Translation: CASRPTSGGTQYF.

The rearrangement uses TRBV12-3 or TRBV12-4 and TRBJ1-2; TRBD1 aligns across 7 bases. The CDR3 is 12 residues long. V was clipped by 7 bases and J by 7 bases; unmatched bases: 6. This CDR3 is CASKGRGAGYTF. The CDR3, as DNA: TGTGCCAGCAAGGGCAGGGGGGCTGGCTACACCTTC.

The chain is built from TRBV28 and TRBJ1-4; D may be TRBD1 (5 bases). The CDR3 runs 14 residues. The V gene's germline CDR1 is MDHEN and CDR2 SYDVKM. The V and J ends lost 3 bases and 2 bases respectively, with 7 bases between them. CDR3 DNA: TGTGCCAGCAGTTTCGAGGGGACTAATGAAAAACTGTTTTTT. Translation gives CASSFEGTNEKLFF.

The chain's CDR3 is CASGRFGETQYF. In DNA, the CDR3 is TGTGCCAGCGGACGGTTTGGAGAGACCCAGTACTTC. The genes are TRBV3-1 and TRBJ2-5; D gene unclear. The CDR3 runs to 12 residues. Looked up from germline, CDR1 is LGHDT and CDR2 is YNNKEL (reference sequence). The V end lost 8 bases, the J end lost 4 bases, and 11 bases lay between the germline ends.

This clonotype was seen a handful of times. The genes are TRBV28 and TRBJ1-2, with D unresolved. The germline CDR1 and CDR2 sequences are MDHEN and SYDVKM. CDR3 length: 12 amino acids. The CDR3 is CSTGGANYGYTF. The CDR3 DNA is TGTAGTACCGGCGGAGCTAACTATGGCTACACCTTC.

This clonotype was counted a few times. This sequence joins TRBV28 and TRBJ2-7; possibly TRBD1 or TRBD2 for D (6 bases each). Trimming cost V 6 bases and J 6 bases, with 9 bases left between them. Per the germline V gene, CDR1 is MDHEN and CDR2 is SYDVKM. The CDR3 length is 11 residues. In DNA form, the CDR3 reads TGTGCCAGCAGCCGGGGGCGCGAGCAGTACTTC. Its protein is CASSRGREQYF.

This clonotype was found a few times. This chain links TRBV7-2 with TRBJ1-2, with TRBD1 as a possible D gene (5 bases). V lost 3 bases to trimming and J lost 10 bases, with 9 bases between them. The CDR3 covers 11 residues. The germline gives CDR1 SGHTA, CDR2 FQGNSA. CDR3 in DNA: TGTGCCAGCAGCTTGGGGCAGGACTACACCTTC. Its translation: CASSLGQDYTF.

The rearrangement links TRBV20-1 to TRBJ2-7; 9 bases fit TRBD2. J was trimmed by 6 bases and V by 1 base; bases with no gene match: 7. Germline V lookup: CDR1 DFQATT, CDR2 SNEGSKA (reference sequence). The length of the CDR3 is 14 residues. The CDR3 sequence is CSARARLTSGEQYF. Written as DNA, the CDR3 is TGCAGTGCTAGAGCGAGATTGACTAGCGGCGAGCAGTACTTC.

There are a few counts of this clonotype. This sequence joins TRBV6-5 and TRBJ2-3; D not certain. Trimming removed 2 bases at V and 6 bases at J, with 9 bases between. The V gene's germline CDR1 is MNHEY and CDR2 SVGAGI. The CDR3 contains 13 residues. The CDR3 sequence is CASSYGLRDTQYF. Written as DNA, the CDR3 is TGTGCCAGCAGTTACGGGTTAAGGGATACGCAGTATTTT.

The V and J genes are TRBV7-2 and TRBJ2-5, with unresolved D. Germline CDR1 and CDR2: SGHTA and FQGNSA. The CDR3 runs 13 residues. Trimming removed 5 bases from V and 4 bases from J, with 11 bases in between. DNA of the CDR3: TGTGCCAGCAGCCGCCAGTCGGGAGAGACCCAGTACTTC. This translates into CASSRQSGETQYF.

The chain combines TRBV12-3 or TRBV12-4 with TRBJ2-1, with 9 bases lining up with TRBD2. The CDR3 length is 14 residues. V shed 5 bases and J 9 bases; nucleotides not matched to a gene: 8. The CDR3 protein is CASSEIAGEVEQFF. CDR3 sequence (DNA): TGTGCCAGCAGTGAAATAGCGGGAGAAGTTGAGCAGTTCTTC.

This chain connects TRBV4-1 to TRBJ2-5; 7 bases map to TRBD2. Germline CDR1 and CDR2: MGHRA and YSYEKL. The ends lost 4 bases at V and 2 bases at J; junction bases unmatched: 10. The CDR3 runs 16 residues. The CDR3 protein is CASSLMGGLIQETQYF. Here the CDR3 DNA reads TGCGCCAGCAGCCTTATGGGGGGACTAATACAAGAGACCCAGTACTTC.

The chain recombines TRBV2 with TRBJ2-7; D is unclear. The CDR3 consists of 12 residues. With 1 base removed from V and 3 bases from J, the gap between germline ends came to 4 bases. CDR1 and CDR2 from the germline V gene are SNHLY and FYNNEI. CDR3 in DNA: TGTGCCAGCAGTGAAGAGCACTACGAGCAGTACTTC. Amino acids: CASSEEHYEQYF.

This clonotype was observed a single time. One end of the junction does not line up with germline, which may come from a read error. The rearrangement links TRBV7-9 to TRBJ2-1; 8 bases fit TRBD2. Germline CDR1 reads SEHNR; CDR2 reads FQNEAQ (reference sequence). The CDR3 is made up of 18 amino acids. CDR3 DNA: TGTTCCAGCAGCTTGCCAGCGGGAGAGCAGATCACCTACAATGAGCAGTTCTTC. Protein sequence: CSSSLPAGEQITYNEQFF.

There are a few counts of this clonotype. The CDR3 is CASSEVPGNYGYTF. The CDR3 region has the DNA TGTGCCAGCAGTGAAGTGCCGGGGAACTATGGCTACACCTTC. This chain joins TRBV6-1 and TRBJ1-2; D not certain. V lost 1 base, J lost 2 bases, and 8 bases lay in between. The CDR3 length is 14 residues. Germline assignment: CDR1 MNHNS and CDR2 SASEGT.

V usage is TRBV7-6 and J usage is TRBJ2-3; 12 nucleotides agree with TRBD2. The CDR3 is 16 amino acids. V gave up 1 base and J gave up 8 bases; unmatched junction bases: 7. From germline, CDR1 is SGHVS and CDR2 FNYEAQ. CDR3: CASSLEASGGVFTQYF. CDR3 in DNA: TGTGCCAGCAGCTTAGAGGCTAGCGGGGGGGTTTTTACGCAGTATTTT.